One sample yielded the 6 T cell receptor beta chains listed below, sequenced in a study of shared clonotypes between healthy human individuals. Naive CD8 isolation took CD45RO-negative cells positively selected for CCR7 and excluded terminally differentiated effector memory CD45RA+ cells. Assay used: immunoSEQ multiplex PCR; TCRdb lists only in-frame clones, some missing. The table has hundreds of thousands of clones, approximately 96% seen once; the top ten hold 0.11%. The sample was naive CD8+ T cells sorted from blood. These receptors all stem from a woman aged 25 to 39 in good health.

V and J are TRBV19 and TRBJ2-5; 10 nucleotides align to TRBD2. The V gene's germline CDR1 is LNHDA and CDR2 SQIVND (reference sequence). The CDR3 consists of 16 residues. V was clipped by 1 base and J by 5 bases; unmatched bases: 7. DNA of the CDR3: TGTGCCAGTAGTATAGGAAATCTAGCGGGAGCTGAGACCCAGTACTTC. This codes for CASSIGNLAGAETQYF.

This chain joins TRBV19 and TRBJ1-1; D gene unclear. The V and J ends lost 7 bases and 1 base respectively, with 7 bases between them. CDR1 is LNHDA and CDR2 is SQIVND in the germline V gene (reference sequence). This CDR3 is 12 amino acids long. The CDR3 reads CASKGSNTEAFF. CDR3 DNA sequence: TGTGCCAGTAAGGGCTCGAACACTGAAGCTTTCTTT.

The chain has TRBV27 and TRBJ1-1, with TRBD1 as a possible D gene (5 bases). Trimming stripped 0 bases from V and 0 bases from J, with 11 bases between. The CDR3 is 16 residues long. Germline CDR1 reads MNHEY; CDR2 reads SMNVEV (reference sequence). The CDR3 DNA reads as TGTGCCAGCAGTTTATCGACGACAGCCATGAACACTGAAGCTTTCTTT. As protein: CASSLSTTAMNTEAFF.

V usage is TRBV4-2 and J usage is TRBJ2-3; 9 bases line up with TRBD2. Germline V gene lookup returns CDR1 LGHNA and CDR2 YNFKEQ. The CDR3 is made up of 17 amino acids. Trimming took 0 bases from V and 5 from J; bases not matched to a gene: 9. Here the CDR3 reads CASSQDPAGGSGDTQYF. Here the CDR3 DNA reads TGTGCCAGCAGCCAAGACCCAGCGGGAGGATCGGGAGATACGCAGTATTTT.

This chain connects TRBV4-1 to TRBJ2-3; 8 bases agree with TRBD2. The CDR3 has 17 amino acids. Per the germline V gene, CDR1 is MGHRA and CDR2 is YSYEKL. V gave up 4 bases and J gave up 5 bases; unmatched junction bases: 14. The CDR3 region has the DNA TGCGCCAGCAGCCTCAAAGTTGGGCGGGGGGTTGAAGATACGCAGTATTTT. As protein: CASSLKVGRGVEDTQYF.

This chain links TRBV28 with TRBJ1-5; D not certain. The germline gives CDR1 MDHEN, CDR2 SYDVKM. The CDR3 sequence is 15 residues long. Trimming took 2 bases from V and 8 from J, leaving 16 bases between them. The CDR3 DNA is TGTGCCAGCAGTTTAGGACTTCTGGTTGTGGAGCCCCAGCATTTT. This gives the protein CASSLGLLVVEPQHF.